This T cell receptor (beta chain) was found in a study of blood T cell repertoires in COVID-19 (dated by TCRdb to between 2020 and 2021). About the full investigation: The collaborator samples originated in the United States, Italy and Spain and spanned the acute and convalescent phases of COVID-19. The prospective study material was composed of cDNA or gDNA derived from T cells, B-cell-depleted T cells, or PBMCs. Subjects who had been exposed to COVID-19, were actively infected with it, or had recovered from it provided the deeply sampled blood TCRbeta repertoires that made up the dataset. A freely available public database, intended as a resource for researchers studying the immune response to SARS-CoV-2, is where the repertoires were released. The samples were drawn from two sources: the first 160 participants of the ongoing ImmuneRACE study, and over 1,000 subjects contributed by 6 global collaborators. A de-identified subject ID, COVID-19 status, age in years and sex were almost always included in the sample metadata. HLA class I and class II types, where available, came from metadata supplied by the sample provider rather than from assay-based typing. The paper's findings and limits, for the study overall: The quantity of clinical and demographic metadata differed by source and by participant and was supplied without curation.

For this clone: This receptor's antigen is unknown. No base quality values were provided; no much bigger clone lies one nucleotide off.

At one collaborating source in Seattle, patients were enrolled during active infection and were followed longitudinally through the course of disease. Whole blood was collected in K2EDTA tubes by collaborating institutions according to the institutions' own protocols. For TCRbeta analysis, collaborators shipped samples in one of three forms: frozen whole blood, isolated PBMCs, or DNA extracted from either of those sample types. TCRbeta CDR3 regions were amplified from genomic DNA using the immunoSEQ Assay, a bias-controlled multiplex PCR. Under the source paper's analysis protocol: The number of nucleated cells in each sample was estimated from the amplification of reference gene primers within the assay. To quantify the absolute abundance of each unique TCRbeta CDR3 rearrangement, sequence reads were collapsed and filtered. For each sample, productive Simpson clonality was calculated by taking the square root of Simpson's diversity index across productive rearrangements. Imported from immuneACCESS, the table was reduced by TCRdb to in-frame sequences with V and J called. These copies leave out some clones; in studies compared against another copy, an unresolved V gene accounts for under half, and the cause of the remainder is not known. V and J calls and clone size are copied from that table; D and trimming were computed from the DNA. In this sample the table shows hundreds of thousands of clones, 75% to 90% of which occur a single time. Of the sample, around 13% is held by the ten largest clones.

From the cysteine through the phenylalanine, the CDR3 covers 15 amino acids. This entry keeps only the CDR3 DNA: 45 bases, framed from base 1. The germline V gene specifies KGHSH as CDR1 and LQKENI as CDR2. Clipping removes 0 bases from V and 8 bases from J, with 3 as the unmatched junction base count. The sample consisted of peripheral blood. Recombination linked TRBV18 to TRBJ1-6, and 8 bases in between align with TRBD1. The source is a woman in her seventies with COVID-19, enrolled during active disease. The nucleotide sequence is TGTGCCAGCTCACCACCGGGACAGGTGGATTCACCCCTCCACTTT. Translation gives CASSPPGQVDSPLHF.